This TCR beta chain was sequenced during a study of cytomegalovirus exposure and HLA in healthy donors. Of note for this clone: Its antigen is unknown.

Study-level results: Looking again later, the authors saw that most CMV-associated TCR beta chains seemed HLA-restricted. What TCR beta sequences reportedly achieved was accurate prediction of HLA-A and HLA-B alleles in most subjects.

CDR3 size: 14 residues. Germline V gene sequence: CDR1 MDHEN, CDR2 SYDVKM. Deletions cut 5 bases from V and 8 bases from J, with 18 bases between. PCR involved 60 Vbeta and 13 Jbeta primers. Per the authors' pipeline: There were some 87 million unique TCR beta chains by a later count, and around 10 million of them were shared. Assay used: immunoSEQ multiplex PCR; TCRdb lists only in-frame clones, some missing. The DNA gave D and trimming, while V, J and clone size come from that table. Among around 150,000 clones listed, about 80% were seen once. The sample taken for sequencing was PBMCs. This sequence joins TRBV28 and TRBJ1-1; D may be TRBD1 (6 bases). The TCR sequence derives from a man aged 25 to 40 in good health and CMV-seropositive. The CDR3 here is CASSQLGAPREAFF. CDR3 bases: TGTGCCAGCAGTCAACTGGGGGCGCCCCGAGAAGCTTTCTTT. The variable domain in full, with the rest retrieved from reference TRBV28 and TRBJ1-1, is DVKVTQSSRYLVKRTGEKVFLECVQDMDHENMFWYRQDPGLGLRLIYFSYDVKMKEKGDIPEGYSVSREKKERFSLILESASTNQTSMYLCASSQLGAPREAFFGQGTRLTVV.